Below, 31 T cell receptor beta chains from the same sample are listed, as sequenced in a study of T cells after posttransplantation cyclophosphamide. Sampled 1 year posttransplant, controls received myeloablative marrow transplants, methotrexate and a calcineurin inhibitor. Some clones are missing from TCRdb's copy, which holds only in-frame ones; the method was immunoSEQ multiplex PCR. Here the sample spans about 18,000 clones, about 85% being singletons. Sample: PBMCs, taken after allogeneic stem cell transplant with calcineurin inhibitor and methotrexate. Receptors originate from a young adult female patient who received an allogeneic stem cell transplant from an unrelated donor, was CMV-positive, and had acute and chronic GVHD. A subset of T cells may come from the graft donor.

The chain is built from TRBV30 and TRBJ2-5; possible D gene TRBD1, 6 bases. V was clipped by 4 bases and J by 1 base, with 10 bases between them. The CDR3 has 13 residues. CDR1 and CDR2 from the germline V gene are GTSNPN and SVGIG (reference sequence). CDR3 region: CAWNRVIQETQYF. The CDR3 region has the DNA TGTGCCTGGAACAGGGTAATCCAAGAGACCCAGTACTTC.

V gene TRBV7-9 combines with J gene TRBJ1-4; 7 nucleotides agree with TRBD1. In germline, CDR1 is SEHNR, CDR2 FQNEAQ (reference sequence). The CDR3 consists of 16 residues. The trim removed 2 bases at V and 4 bases at J, leaving 7 bases unmatched. DNA of the CDR3: TGTGCCAGCAGCTTACGACAGGGCTGGGATAATGAAAAACTGTTTTTT. This encodes CASSLRQGWDNEKLFF.

The rearrangement links TRBV4-1 to TRBJ2-5; D perhaps matches TRBD1 (7 bases). The CDR3 length is 15 residues. V was cut by 4 bases and J by 1 base, with 13 bases left in between. Germline CDR1 is MGHRA and CDR2 is YSYEKL. The CDR3 loop reads CASSRGTAGQETQYF. For the CDR3, the DNA is TGCGCCAGCAGCCGCGGGACAGCCGGCCAAGAGACCCAGTACTTC.

The CDR3 nucleotides are TGTGCCAGCAGCTCGACAGGGGCGTTCGAGCAGTACTTC. Translation: CASSSTGAFEQYF. The chain is built from TRBV5-6 and TRBJ2-7; the match to TRBD1 covers 8 bases. Germline V gene data show CDR1 as SGHDT and CDR2 as YYEEEE. The CDR3 contains 13 residues. Germline trimming cut 3 bases from V and 6 bases from J; bases unmatched to any gene: 5.

The chain is built from TRBV5-5 and TRBJ1-2; 11 bases line up with TRBD1. V shed 1 base and J 6 bases; nucleotides not matched to a gene: 14. This CDR3 comprises 18 residues. Looked up from germline, CDR1 is SGHKS and CDR2 is YYEKEE (reference sequence). For the CDR3, the DNA is TGTGCCAGCAGCTTGACCGGGACAGGGGGAATTTCGGCGGATGGCTACACCTTC. Residues: CASSLTGTGGISADGYTF.

The gene calls are TRBV28 and TRBJ1-1; a weak D match, TRBD1 (6 bases). The CDR3 length is 14 residues. The germline gives CDR1 MDHEN, CDR2 SYDVKM. Trimming stripped 7 bases from V and 7 bases from J, with 19 bases between. This chain's CDR3 is CASTFPQGGGEAFF. The CDR3 bases are TGTGCCAGCACCTTCCCACAGGGTGGTGGTGAAGCTTTCTTT.

The V gene is TRBV5-1, the J gene TRBJ2-1; 7 positions match TRBD2. The CDR3 runs to 14 residues. Germline V gene lookup returns CDR1 SGHRS and CDR2 YFSETQ. Germline trimming cut 4 bases from V and 3 bases from J; bases unmatched to any gene: 4. The CDR3 bases are TGCGCCAGCAGCCCCAGGACTAGCTACAATGAGCAGTTCTTC. Translation: CASSPRTSYNEQFF.

The chain combines TRBV4-1 with TRBJ2-1; D call uncertain. Germline V gene sequence: CDR1 MGHRA, CDR2 YSYEKL. The CDR3 runs 11 residues. V was cut by 5 bases and J by 9 bases, with 8 bases left in between. The CDR3 is CASSSRGEQFF. The CDR3 bases are TGCGCCAGCAGCTCCCGCGGTGAGCAGTTCTTC.

The chain uses TRBV6-1 and TRBJ1-2, with TRBD1 as a possible D gene (5 bases). CDR1 is MNHNS, CDR2 SASEGT, per germline. Trimming cost V 6 bases and J 0 bases, with 8 bases left between them. The CDR3 spans 13 residues. The CDR3, as DNA: TGTGCCAGCAGACAGGAGACTAACTATGGCTACACCTTC. This translates into CASRQETNYGYTF.

The V call is TRBV5-1, the J call TRBJ2-3; D unclear. Per the germline V gene, CDR1 is SGHRS and CDR2 is YFSETQ. Trimming cost V 3 bases and J 2 bases, with 4 bases left between them. The CDR3 has 12 amino acids. The CDR3 loop is CASSSFTDTQYF. CDR3 nucleotide sequence: TGCGCCAGCAGCTCCTTCACAGATACGCAGTATTTT.

The chain recombines TRBV2 with TRBJ2-5, with TRBD2 matching over 11 bases. Germline V gives CDR1 SNHLY, CDR2 FYNNEI. The V gene end was trimmed by 5 bases and the J gene end by 4 bases; junction bases not matched to a gene: 6. This CDR3 comprises 15 residues. The CDR3 spells CASSRGTSGRETQYF. CDR3 sequence (DNA): TGTGCCAGCAGTAGAGGAACTAGCGGGAGAGAGACCCAGTACTTC.

The rearrangement joins TRBV14 to TRBJ2-7; the D gene is possibly TRBD1 (6 bases). The CDR3 spans 15 residues. Trimming shortened V by 2 bases and J by 3 bases, and 14 bases separated the two germline ends. Germline V gene lookup returns CDR1 SGHDN and CDR2 FVKESK. CDR3 coding DNA: TGTGCCAGCAGCCAATATTACAGGGTCGGCTACGAGCAGTACTTC. It codes for CASSQYYRVGYEQYF.

The chain is built from TRBV6-6 and TRBJ1-1; 7 nucleotides match TRBD1. This CDR3 is built from 16 residues. The germline V gene encodes CDR1 MNHNY and CDR2 SVGAGI (reference sequence). Trimming removed 8 bases from V and 7 bases from J; junction bases left unmatched: 19. CDR3 amino acids: CASGEISRGRTGEAFF. CDR3 in DNA: TGTGCCAGCGGGGAAATTTCCAGGGGGAGAACTGGTGAAGCTTTCTTT.

The genes are TRBV14 and TRBJ2-7; 12 bases are a match to TRBD2. Germline CDR1 SGHDN, CDR2 FVKESK. Trimming took 1 base from V and 7 from J; bases not matched to a gene: 5. The CDR3 runs to 15 residues. The CDR3 DNA reads TGTGCCAGCAGCCAAGGACTAGCGGGAGCGAGGGAGCAGTACTTC. Its protein is CASSQGLAGAREQYF.

This chain links TRBV6-5 with TRBJ2-7; D unclear. The length of the CDR3 is 14 residues. Per the germline V gene, CDR1 is MNHEY and CDR2 is SVGAGI. Trimming took off 0 bases at V and 7 bases at J, with 13 bases between the two ends. The chain's CDR3 is CASSYSIPDSEQYF. DNA for the CDR3: TGTGCCAGCAGTTACTCGATCCCAGATTCGGAGCAGTACTTC.

CDR3 DNA: TGCGCCAGCAGCGTTAGGTCAGGGGGCGCGAATACGCAGTATTTT. It yields the protein CASSVRSGGANTQYF. The V call is TRBV10-2, the J call TRBJ2-3; 8 positions match TRBD1. Germline V gene sequence: CDR1 WSHSY, CDR2 SAAADI. The trim removed 6 bases at V and 7 bases at J, leaving 12 bases unmatched. This CDR3 has 15 amino acids.

The chain is built from TRBV28 and TRBJ2-1; TRBD2 agrees at 8 bases. The germline V gene has CDR1 MDHEN and CDR2 SYDVKM. The CDR3 contains 13 residues. V lost 2 bases to trimming and J lost 11 bases; unmatched junction nucleotides: 5. The CDR3 loop is CASSLTTSDKQFF. The CDR3, as DNA: TGTGCCAGCAGTTTAACGACTAGCGACAAGCAGTTCTTC.

The gene calls are TRBV6-1 and TRBJ2-1, with 7 positions matching TRBD2. V gave up 11 bases and J gave up 2 bases; unmatched junction bases: 6. The length of the CDR3 is 13 residues. Germline CDR1 is MNHNS and CDR2 is SASEGT. Written as DNA, the CDR3 is TGTGCCCGCTCGGGAGGACCCTACAATGAGCAGTTCTTC. Residues: CARSGGPYNEQFF.

The chain carries TRBV7-6 and TRBJ2-5; no clear D. Germline V gives CDR1 SGHVS, CDR2 FNYEAQ. The CDR3 totals 14 residues. The V and J ends lost 1 base and 3 bases respectively, with 9 bases between them. The CDR3 sequence is CASSLVGAEETQYF. In nucleotides, the CDR3 is TGTGCCAGCAGCTTAGTAGGTGCGGAAGAGACCCAGTACTTC.

The V call is TRBV5-1, the J call TRBJ2-3, with TRBD1 matching 7 bases. Germline V gene sequence: CDR1 SGHRS, CDR2 YFSETQ. The CDR3 contains 15 residues. Germline trimming cut 5 bases from V and 4 bases from J; bases unmatched to any gene: 10. The CDR3 sequence is CASSAAQGSADTQYF. Here the CDR3 DNA reads TGCGCCAGCAGTGCCGCACAGGGGTCCGCAGATACGCAGTATTTT.

The chain recombines TRBV11-2 with TRBJ2-2; 7 bases agree with TRBD1. V lost 5 bases to trimming and J lost 6 bases; unmatched junction nucleotides: 3. The CDR3 loop spans 13 amino acids. Germline CDR1 SGHAT, CDR2 FQNNGV. The CDR3 region is CASSMTGPGELFF. The CDR3 DNA is TGTGCCAGCAGCATGACAGGGCCCGGGGAGCTGTTTTTT.

This clone was observed a single time. The rearrangement uses TRBV19 and TRBJ2-5; TRBD1 might be the D (5 bases). The J call is doubtful: the DNA matches TRBJ2-7 better. This CDR3 has 15 residues. Germline CDR1 is LNHDA and CDR2 is SQIVND (reference sequence). The chain's CDR3 is CASSILAGPSYEQYF. For the CDR3, the DNA is TGTGCCAGTAGTATTTTGGCAGGGCCCTCCTACGAGCAGTACTTC.

V is TRBV19 and J is TRBJ2-7, with D perhaps matching TRBD1 (5 bases). This CDR3 contains 15 residues. Germline-derived CDR1 and CDR2 are LNHDA and SQIVND (reference sequence). The ends were cut back, 3 bases at V and 0 bases at J, with 12 bases in the middle. DNA for the CDR3: TGTGCCAGTAGTATGATACAGGCCAGCTCCTACGAGCAGTACTTC. It codes for CASSMIQASSYEQYF.

The chain couples TRBV2 to TRBJ2-5; a weak D match, TRBD2 (6 bases). CDR1 is SNHLY, CDR2 FYNNEI, per germline. CDR3 length: 13 residues. Trimming pared 8 bases from V and 2 bases from J, leaving 12 bases between. The CDR3 bases are TGTGCCAGCTCTCTAGCGCCGCAAGAGACCCAGTACTTC. Its protein product is CASSLAPQETQYF.

V is TRBV2 and J is TRBJ1-2; TRBD1 is a possible D gene (6 bases). This CDR3 is built from 13 residues. Germline V gene lookup returns CDR1 SNHLY and CDR2 FYNNEI. Trimming removed 9 bases at V and 7 bases at J, with 18 bases between. The CDR3 DNA reads TGTGCCAGTAGTCGTCAGGGGTCGGCTGGCTACACCTTC. Protein sequence: CASSRQGSAGYTF.

The chain recombines TRBV19 with TRBJ2-2; TRBD1 aligns across 12 bases. Germline CDR1 LNHDA, CDR2 SQIVND (reference sequence). The CDR3 has 14 amino acids. V dropped 6 bases and J dropped 7; count of bases not matched to a gene: 3. CDR3: CASRGTGGIGELFF. CDR3 DNA sequence: TGTGCCAGTAGGGGGACAGGGGGCATCGGGGAGCTGTTTTTT.

The V gene is TRBV2, the J gene TRBJ1-2; 7 positions match TRBD1. This CDR3 has 15 residues. V lost 0 bases to trimming and J lost 5 bases; unmatched junction nucleotides: 6. Germline loops: CDR1 SNHLY, CDR2 FYNNEI. The CDR3, as DNA: TGTGCCAGCAGTGAAGCAGGGGGCGGAAGGTATGGCTACACCTTC. This sequence encodes CASSEAGGGRYGYTF.

This chain uses TRBV25-1 with TRBJ2-1, with 8 bases that match TRBD1. Unmatched junction bases numbered 7, after V lost 8 bases and J lost 10 bases. The CDR3 contains 12 residues. Germline CDR1 MGHDK, CDR2 SYGVNS. In DNA, the CDR3 is TGTGCCAGCCAGCGAGGGACAGGAGAGCAGTTCTTC. It yields the protein CASQRGTGEQFF.

V and J are TRBV10-3 and TRBJ1-1, with 7 positions matching TRBD1. CDR3 length: 14 residues. V gave up 1 base and J gave up 1 base; unmatched junction bases: 0. The germline gives CDR1 ENHRY, CDR2 SYGVKD. CDR3: CAISEWDRNTEAFF. Here the CDR3 DNA reads TGTGCCATCAGTGAGTGGGACAGGAACACTGAAGCTTTCTTT.

Notes on this clone: A read error may account for a junction end that differs from germline. This chain joins TRBV25-1 and TRBJ2-7; 11 nucleotides align to TRBD2. The CDR3 has 16 amino acids. Germline CDR1 and CDR2: MGHDK and SYGVNS. CDR3 region: CASSRSTSGIAYEQCF. The DNA of the CDR3 is TGTGCCAGCAGCAGATCGACTAGCGGGATCGCCTACGAGCAGTGCTTC.

The chain is built from TRBV7-9 and TRBJ2-1, with TRBD2 matching over 9 bases. CDR3 length: 15 amino acids. Per germline, CDR1 SEHNR and CDR2 FQNEAQ (reference sequence). V gave up 2 bases and J gave up 4 bases; unmatched junction bases: 3. This CDR3 is CASSLLLAGYNEQFF. The CDR3 DNA is TGTGCCAGCAGCTTACTTCTAGCGGGATACAATGAGCAGTTCTTC.